This TCR beta chain was sequenced in a study of T cells expressing NK-cell markers. Per the germline V gene, CDR1 is SGDLS and CDR2 is YYNGEE. This CDR3 has 19 amino acids. TCRdb reprocessed the 5' RACE reads, keeping one entry per CDR3 protein, no DNA. The sample includes roughly 180,000 distinct CDR3 sequences. The sequencing sample was made of blood T cells: a sorted CD56 or NKG2C T cell subset, CD4+ or CD8+ T cells, or bulk PBMC T cells (not recorded which). The receptor comes from a woman aged 18 to 75 in good health. The chain joins TRBV9 to TRBJ2-1; TCRdb's assignment of TRBD2 cannot be checked, as there is no DNA. CDR3 sequence reads: CASSVGIWSGGAKAHEQFF.